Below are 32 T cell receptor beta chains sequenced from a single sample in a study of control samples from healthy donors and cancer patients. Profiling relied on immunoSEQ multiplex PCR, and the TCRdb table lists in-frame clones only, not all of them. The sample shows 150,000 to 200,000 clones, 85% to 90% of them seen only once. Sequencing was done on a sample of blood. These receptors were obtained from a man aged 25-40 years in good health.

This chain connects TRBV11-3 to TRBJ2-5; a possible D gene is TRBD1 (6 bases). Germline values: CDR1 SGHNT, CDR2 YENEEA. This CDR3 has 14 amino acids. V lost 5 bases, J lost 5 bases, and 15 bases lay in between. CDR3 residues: CASSPDQGWETQYF. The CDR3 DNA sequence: TGTGCCAGCAGCCCGGACCAGGGGTGGGAGACCCAGTACTTC.

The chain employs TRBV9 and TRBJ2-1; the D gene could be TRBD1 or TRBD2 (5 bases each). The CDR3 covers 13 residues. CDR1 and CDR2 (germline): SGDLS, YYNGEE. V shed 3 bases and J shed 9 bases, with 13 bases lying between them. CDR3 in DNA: TGTGCCAGCAGCGAGGGCGAGAGGGGTGAGCAGTTCTTC. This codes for CASSEGERGEQFF.

The CDR3, as DNA: TGCGCCAGCAGCTTGGCCCGGGACATGACCTACAATGAGCAGTTCTTC. This sequence encodes CASSLARDMTYNEQFF. The chain has TRBV5-1 and TRBJ2-1; TRBD1 might be the D (6 bases). The germline V gene has CDR1 SGHRS and CDR2 YFSETQ. Trimming took off 0 bases at V and 2 bases at J, with 12 bases between the two ends. This CDR3 spans 16 amino acids.

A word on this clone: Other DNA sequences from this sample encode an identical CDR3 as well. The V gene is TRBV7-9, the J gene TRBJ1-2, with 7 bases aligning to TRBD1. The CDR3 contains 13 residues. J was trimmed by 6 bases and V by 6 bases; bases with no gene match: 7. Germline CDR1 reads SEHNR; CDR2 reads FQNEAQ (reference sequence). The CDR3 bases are TGTGCCAGCAGTCTCGGACAGGCAGATGGCTACACCTTC. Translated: CASSLGQADGYTF.

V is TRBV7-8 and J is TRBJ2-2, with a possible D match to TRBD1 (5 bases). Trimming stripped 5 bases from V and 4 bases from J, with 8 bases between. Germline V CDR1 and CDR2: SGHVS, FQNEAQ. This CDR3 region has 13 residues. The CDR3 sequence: CASSDRPTGELFF. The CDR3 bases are TGTGCCAGCAGCGACAGACCCACCGGGGAGCTGTTTTTT.

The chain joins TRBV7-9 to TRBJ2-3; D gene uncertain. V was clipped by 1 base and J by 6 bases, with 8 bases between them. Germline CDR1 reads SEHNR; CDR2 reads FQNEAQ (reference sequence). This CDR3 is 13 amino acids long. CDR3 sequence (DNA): TGTGCCAGCAGCTTAGGGGCGTCGGATACGCAGTATTTT. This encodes CASSLGASDTQYF.

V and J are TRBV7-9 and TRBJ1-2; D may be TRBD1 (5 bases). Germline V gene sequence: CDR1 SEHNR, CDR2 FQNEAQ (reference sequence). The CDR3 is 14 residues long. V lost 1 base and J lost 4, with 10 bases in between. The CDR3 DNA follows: TGTGCCAGCAGCTTAGGGCAGGGAGCCTATGGCTACACCTTC. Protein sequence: CASSLGQGAYGYTF.

DNA of the CDR3: TGTGCCAGTAGTATAGGAGGGGAGTTGGGGAACACTGAAGCTTTCTTT. Translation gives CASSIGGELGNTEAFF. V gene TRBV19 combines with J gene TRBJ1-1, with a weak D call TRBD1 (5 bases). Germline loops: CDR1 LNHDA, CDR2 SQIVND (reference sequence). Trimming took 1 base from V and 1 from J, leaving 13 bases between them. The CDR3 is 16 amino acids. Full variable domain (missing parts from reference TRBV19 and TRBJ1-1): DGGITQSPKYLFRKEGQNVTLSCEQNLNHDAMYWYRQDPGQGLRLIYYSQIVNDFQKGDIAEGYSVSREKKESFPLTVTSAQKNPTAFYLCASSIGGELGNTEAFFGQGTRLTVV.

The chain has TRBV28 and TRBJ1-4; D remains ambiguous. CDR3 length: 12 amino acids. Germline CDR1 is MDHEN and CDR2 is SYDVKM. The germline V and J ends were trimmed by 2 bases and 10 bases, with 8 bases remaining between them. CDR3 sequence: CASSLERVKLFF. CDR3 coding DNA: TGTGCCAGCAGTTTAGAGCGGGTAAAACTGTTTTTT.

CDR3 residues: CASSTGTVYQETQYF. CDR3 coding DNA: TGTGCCAGCAGCACCGGGACAGTGTACCAAGAGACCCAGTACTTC. This rearrangement joins TRBV27 to TRBJ2-5; 7 bases are a match to TRBD1. The CDR3 length is 15 residues. Germline V gene sequence: CDR1 MNHEY, CDR2 SMNVEV (reference sequence). Germline trimming cut 6 bases from V and 0 bases from J; bases unmatched to any gene: 7.

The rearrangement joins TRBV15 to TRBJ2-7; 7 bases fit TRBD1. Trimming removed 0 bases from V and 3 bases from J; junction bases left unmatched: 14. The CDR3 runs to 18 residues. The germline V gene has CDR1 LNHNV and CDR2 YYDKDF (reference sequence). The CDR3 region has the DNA TGTGCCACCAGCAGAGACGACCGGGGACAGAGTCATTACTACGAGCAGTACTTC. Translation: CATSRDDRGQSHYYEQYF.

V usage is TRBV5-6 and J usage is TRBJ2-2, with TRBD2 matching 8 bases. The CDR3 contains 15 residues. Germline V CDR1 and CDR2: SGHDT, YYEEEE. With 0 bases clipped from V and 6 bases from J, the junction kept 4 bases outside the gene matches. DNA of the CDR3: TGTGCCAGCAGCTTGGTTAGCGGGATGGCCGGGGAGCTGTTTTTT. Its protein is CASSLVSGMAGELFF.

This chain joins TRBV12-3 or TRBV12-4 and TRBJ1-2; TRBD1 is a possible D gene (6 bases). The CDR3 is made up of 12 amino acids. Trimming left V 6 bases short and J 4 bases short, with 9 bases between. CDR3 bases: TGTGCCAGCAGCCAGACAGGCTATGGCTACACCTTC. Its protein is CASSQTGYGYTF.

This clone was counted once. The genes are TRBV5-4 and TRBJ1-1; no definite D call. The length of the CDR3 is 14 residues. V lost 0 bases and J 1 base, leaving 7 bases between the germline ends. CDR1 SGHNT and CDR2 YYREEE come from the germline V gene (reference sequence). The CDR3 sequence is CASSLAHPNTEAFF. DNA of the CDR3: TGTGCCAGCAGCTTGGCACACCCGAACACTGAAGCTTTCTTT.

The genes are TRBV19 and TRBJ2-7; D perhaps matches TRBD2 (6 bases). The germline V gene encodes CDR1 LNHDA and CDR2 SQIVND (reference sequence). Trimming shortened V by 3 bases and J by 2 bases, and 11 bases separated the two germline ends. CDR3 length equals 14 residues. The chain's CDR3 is CASSIERVPYEQYF. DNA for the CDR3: TGTGCCAGTAGTATTGAGCGGGTTCCCTACGAGCAGTACTTC. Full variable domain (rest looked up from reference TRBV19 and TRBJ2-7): DGGITQSPKYLFRKEGQNVTLSCEQNLNHDAMYWYRQDPGQGLRLIYYSQIVNDFQKGDIAEGYSVSREKKESFPLTVTSAQKNPTAFYLCASSIERVPYEQYFGPGTRLTVT.

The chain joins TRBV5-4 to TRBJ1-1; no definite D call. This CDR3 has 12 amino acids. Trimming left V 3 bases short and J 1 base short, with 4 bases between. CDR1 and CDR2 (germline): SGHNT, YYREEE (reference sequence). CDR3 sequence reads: CASSSPNTEAFF. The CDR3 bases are TGTGCCAGCAGCTCCCCGAACACTGAAGCTTTCTTT.

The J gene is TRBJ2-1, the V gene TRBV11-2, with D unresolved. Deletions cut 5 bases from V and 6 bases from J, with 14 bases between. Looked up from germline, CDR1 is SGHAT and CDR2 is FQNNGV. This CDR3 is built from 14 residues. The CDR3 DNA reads TGTGCCAGCAGCCTAAATCCGGGCGGCAATGAGCAGTTCTTC. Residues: CASSLNPGGNEQFF.

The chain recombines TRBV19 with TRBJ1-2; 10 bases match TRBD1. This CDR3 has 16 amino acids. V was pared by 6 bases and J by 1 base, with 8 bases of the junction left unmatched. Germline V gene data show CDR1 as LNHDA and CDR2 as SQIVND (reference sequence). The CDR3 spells CASSDRGREINYGYTF. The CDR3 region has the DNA TGTGCCAGTAGCGACAGGGGGCGAGAAATTAACTATGGCTACACCTTC.

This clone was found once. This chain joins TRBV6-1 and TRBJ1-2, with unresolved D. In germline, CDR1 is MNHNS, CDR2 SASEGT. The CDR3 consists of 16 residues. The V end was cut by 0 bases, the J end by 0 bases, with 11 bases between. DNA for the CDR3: TGTGCCAGCAGTGAAGCCGCGACTTCCCCTAACTATGGCTACACCTTC. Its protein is CASSEAATSPNYGYTF.

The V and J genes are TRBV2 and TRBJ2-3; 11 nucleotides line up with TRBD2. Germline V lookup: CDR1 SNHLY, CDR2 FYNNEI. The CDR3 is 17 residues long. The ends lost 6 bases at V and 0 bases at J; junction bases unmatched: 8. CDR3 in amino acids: CASREGTSGTSTDTQYF. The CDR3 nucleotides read TGTGCCAGCAGGGAGGGGACTAGCGGTACTAGCACAGATACGCAGTATTTT.

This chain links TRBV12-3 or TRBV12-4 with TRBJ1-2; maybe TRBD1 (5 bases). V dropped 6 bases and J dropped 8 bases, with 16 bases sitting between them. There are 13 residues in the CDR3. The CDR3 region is CASSPGYSLGYTF. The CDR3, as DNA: TGTGCCAGCAGCCCAGGGTACAGTTTGGGCTACACCTTC.

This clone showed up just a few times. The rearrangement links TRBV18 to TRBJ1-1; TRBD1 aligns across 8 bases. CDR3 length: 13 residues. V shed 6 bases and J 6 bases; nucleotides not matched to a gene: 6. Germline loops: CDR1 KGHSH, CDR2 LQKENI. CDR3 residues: CASSLGQGAEAFF. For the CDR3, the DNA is TGTGCCAGCTCTCTCGGACAGGGTGCTGAAGCTTTCTTT. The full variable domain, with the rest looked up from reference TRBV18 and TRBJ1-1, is NAGVMQNPRHLVRRRGQEARLRCSPMKGHSHVYWYRQLPEEGLKFMVYLQKENIIDESGMPKERFSAEFPKEGPSILRIQQVVRGDSAAYFCASSLGQGAEAFFGQGTRLTVV.

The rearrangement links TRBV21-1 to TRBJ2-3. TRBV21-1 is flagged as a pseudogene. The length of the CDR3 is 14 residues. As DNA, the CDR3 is TGTGCCAGCAAGTACGTACCGATCACAGATACGCAGTATTTT. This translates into CASKYVPITDTQYF.

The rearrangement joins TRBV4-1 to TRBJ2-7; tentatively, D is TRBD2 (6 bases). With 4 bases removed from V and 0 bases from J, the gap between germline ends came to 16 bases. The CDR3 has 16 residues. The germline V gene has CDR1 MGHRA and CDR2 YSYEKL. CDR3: CASSPFMGGGSYEQYF. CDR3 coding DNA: TGCGCCAGCAGCCCCTTTATGGGAGGTGGCTCCTACGAGCAGTACTTC.

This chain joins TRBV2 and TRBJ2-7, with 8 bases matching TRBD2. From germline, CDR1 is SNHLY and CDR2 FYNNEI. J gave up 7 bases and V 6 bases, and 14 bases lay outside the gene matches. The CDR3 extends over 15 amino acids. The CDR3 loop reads CASSAWEAGGEEQYF. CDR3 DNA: TGTGCCAGCAGCGCGTGGGAGGCGGGGGGAGAGGAGCAGTACTTC.

The CDR3: CASSLRGMNTEAFF. The CDR3 nucleotides are TGTGCCAGCAGTCTGAGGGGGATGAACACTGAAGCTTTCTTT. V is TRBV28 and J is TRBJ1-1, with TRBD1 as a possible D gene (6 bases). Per germline, CDR1 MDHEN and CDR2 SYDVKM. The CDR3 has 14 amino acids. V was trimmed by 5 bases and J by 0 bases, leaving 10 bases between them.

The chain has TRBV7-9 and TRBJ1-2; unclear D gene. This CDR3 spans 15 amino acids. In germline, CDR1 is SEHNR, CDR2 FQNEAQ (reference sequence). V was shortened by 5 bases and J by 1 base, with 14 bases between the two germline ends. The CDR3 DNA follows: TGTGCCAGCAGCATAGGGCCGAGCTATAACTATGGCTACACCTTC. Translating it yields CASSIGPSYNYGYTF. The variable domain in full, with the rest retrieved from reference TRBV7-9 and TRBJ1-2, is DTGVSQNPRHKITKRGQNVTFRCDPISEHNRLYWYRQTLGQGPEFLTYFQNEAQLEKSRLLSDRFSAERPKGSFSTLEIQRTEQGDSAMYLCASSIGPSYNYGYTFGSGTRLTVV.

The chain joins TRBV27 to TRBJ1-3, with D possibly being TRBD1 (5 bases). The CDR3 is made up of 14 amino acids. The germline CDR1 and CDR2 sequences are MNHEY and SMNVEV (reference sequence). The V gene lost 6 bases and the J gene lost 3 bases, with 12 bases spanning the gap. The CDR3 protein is CASSLGGYGNTIYF. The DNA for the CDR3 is TGTGCCAGCAGCTTGGGGGGGTATGGAAACACCATATATTTT.

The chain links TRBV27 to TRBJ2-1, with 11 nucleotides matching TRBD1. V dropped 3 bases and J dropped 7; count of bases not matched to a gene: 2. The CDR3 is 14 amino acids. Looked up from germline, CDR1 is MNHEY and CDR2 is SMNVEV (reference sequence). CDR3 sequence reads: CASSLGTGGNEQFF. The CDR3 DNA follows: TGTGCCAGCAGTTTGGGGACAGGGGGAAATGAGCAGTTCTTC.

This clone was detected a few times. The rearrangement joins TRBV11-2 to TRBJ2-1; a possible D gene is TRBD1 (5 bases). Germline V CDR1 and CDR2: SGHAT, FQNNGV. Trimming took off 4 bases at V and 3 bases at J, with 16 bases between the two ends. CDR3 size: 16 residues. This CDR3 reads CASSYVRTPYYNEQFF. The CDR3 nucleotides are TGTGCCAGCAGCTACGTTAGGACACCGTACTACAATGAGCAGTTCTTC.

The CDR3 sequence: CASSLDRGAGKLFF. The CDR3 nucleotides are TGTGCCAGCAGTTTGGATCGGGGCGCGGGAAAACTGTTTTTT. The J gene is TRBJ1-4, the V gene TRBV27; D may be TRBD1 (5 bases). This CDR3 region has 14 residues. The V gene lost 3 bases and the J gene lost 10 bases, with 15 bases spanning the gap. Germline CDR1 and CDR2: MNHEY and SMNVEV (reference sequence).

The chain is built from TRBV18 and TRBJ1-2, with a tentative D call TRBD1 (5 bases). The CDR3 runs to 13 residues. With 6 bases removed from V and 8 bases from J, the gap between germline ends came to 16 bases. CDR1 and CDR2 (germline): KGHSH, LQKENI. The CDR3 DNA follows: TGTGCCAGCTCGGGACTATTGAGGGACGGCTACACCTTC. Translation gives CASSGLLRDGYTF.